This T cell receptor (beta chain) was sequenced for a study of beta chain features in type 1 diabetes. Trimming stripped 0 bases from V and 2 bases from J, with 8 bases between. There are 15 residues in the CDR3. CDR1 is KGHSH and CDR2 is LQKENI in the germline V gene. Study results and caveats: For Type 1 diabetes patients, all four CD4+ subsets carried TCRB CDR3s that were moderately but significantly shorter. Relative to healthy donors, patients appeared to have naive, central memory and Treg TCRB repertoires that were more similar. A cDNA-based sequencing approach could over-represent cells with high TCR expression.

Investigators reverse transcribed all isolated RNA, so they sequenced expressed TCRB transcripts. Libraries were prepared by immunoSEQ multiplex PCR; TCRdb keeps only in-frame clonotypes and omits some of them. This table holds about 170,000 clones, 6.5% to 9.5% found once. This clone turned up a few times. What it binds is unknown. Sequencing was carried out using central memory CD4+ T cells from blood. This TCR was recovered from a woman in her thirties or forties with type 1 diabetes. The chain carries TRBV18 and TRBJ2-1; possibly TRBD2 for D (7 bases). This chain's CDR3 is CASSPPGGPYNEQFF. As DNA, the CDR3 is TGTGCCAGCTCACCACCGGGGGGGCCCTACAATGAGCAGTTCTTC.